This T cell receptor (beta chain) was sequenced for a study of blood T cell repertoires in COVID-19. All enrollees were roughly 18 to 89 years old and from about 24 US areas. This clone turned up a few times. Other DNA sequences of this sample code for an identical CDR3. The table came from immunoSEQ multiplex PCR; TCRdb's copy has only in-frame clones and leaves some out. This sample yields a few hundred thousand clones, of which about 90% are seen a single time; roughly 1% belongs to the top ten. V lost 2 bases to trimming and J lost 1 base, with 11 bases between them. Germline V gene lookup returns CDR1 SGHRS and CDR2 YFSETQ. The CDR3 is 15 residues long.

V usage is TRBV5-1 and J usage is TRBJ2-3; maybe TRBD2 (5 bases). This sequence was found in a woman in her 30s who had recovered from COVID-19. Material for sequencing was PBMCs or T cells enriched from blood (not recorded which). In DNA, the CDR3 is TGCGCCAGCAGCTTACGAGGGCTTGGCACAGATACGCAGTATTTT. Residues: CASSLRGLGTDTQYF. The full variable domain, with the rest looked up from reference TRBV5-1 and TRBJ2-3, is KAGVTQTPRYLIKTRGQQVTLSCSPISGHRSVSWYQQTPGQGLQFLFEYFSETQRNKGNFPGRFSGRQFSNSRSEMNVSTLELGDSALYLCASSLRGLGTDTQYFGPGTRLTVL.